This T cell receptor beta chain was recorded in a study of blood T cell repertoires in COVID-19. Study details: Some COVID-19 samples were acute and others convalescent; all came from the United States, Italy and Spain. Sources were T cells, B-cell-depleted T cells, or PBMCs; the material itself was cDNA or gDNA.

V shed 5 bases, J shed 0 bases, and the junction held 3 bases outside the gene matches. The germline gives CDR1 MNHNY, CDR2 SVGAGI (reference sequence). The CDR3 covers 16 residues. Per the study methods: Amplifying reference gene primers gave estimates of nucleated cell counts. The repertoire was sequenced with immunoSEQ multiplex PCR; TCRdb's copy has only in-frame clones and lacks some. The V and J calls and clone size were taken over from that table, and D and trimming were inferred from the DNA. In the table there are about 24,000 clones, more than 75% of which are singletons. The sequence was collected from a man in his fifties with active COVID-19. V is TRBV6-6 and J is TRBJ2-3; 12 bases agree with TRBD2. The sequenced sample consisted of peripheral blood. CDR3 loop: CASSLGTSGSTDTQYF. The CDR3 DNA reads TGTGCCAGCAGTCTCGGGACTAGCGGGAGCACAGATACGCAGTATTTT.